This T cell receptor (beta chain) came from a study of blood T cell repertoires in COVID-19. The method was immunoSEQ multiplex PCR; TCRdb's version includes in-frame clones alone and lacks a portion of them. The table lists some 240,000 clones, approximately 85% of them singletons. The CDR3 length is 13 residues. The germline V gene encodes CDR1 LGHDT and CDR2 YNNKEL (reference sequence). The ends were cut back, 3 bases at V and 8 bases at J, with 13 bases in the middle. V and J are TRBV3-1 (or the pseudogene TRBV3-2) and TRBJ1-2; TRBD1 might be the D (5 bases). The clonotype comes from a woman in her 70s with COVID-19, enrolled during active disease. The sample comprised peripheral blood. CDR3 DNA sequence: TGTGCCAGCAGCCATGGGGGGGGAGAGGGCTACACCTTC. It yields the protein CASSHGGGEGYTF.